The entry below describes one TCR beta chain. Its antigen is as yet unknown. Specimens held about 0.85-11 million cryopreserved PBMC prior to DNA extraction. At survey level, the immunoSEQ assay was run in its v3.0 version. Assay: immunoSEQ multiplex PCR; the TCRdb copy retains only in-frame clones and omits some. This table has tens of thousands of clones, about four fifths appearing once. The data are from a study of long-term antiretroviral therapy in people with HIV. Broader study findings: Information on adherence to ART, viral resistance or therapy changes was unavailable. Clones that had undergone expansion before ART prevailed in the repertoire throughout all time points.

V was trimmed by 4 bases and J by 1 base, leaving 17 bases between them. The CDR3 has 17 amino acids. In germline, CDR1 is MNHEY, CDR2 SMNVEV (reference sequence). V usage is TRBV27 and J usage is TRBJ2-1; weak D call: TRBD1 (6 bases). The sample in question was unsorted PBMCs, obtained 1 year after starting antiretroviral therapy. This clonotype was sampled from a man aged 18 to 29 with HIV. CDR3 sequence (DNA): TGTGCCAGCAGTTCAGACCAGGGGCCTAGTTCCTACAATGAGCAGTTCTTC. Encoded protein: CASSSDQGPSSYNEQFF.